Given below is one T cell receptor beta chain in context. Its specificity is unknown. The authors split each subset's genomic DNA evenly across several immunoSEQ plates. This table comes from immunoSEQ multiplex PCR, and its TCRdb copy is limited to in-frame clones, with some not included. The table has roughly 2 million clones, over 85% seen once. Terminally differentiated effector memory CD45RA+ cells were excluded by CCR7 positive selection of CD45RO-negative cells. Every contributor of samples was a Caucasian grown-up residing in Nashville, Tennessee. The data belong to a study of shared clonotypes between healthy human individuals. At the level of the study: Per donor, three plates held CD4 naive cells, three held CD4 memory, two held CD8 naive and one held CD8 memory. The study, taken as a whole, reports: Across subsets, estimated richness was generally greater for naive than for memory populations.

Trimming took off 4 bases at V and 0 bases at J, with 13 bases between the two ends. This CDR3 is 15 amino acids long. Germline CDR1 reads SGHDN; CDR2 reads FVKESK. This TCR derives from a man aged 18 to 30 in good health. The specimen was naive CD8+ T cells sorted from blood. The chain links TRBV14 to TRBJ2-7, with a possible D match to TRBD1 (6 bases). CDR3 DNA: TGTGCCAGCAGCCCAGTTGGGGGCCCCTCCTACGAGCAGTACTTC. Amino acid sequence: CASSPVGGPSYEQYF.